Here is one T cell receptor (beta chain) with its context. The data belong to a study of cytomegalovirus exposure and HLA in healthy donors. The germline V gene encodes CDR1 SGHTA and CDR2 FQGNSA. V was trimmed by 1 base and J by 4 bases, leaving 10 bases between them. CDR3 length: 14 residues. Primers included in the PCR were 60 Vbeta and 13 Jbeta primers. Sequencing was performed with immunoSEQ multiplex PCR; in TCRdb, only in-frame clones are kept and a portion is missing. The repertoire includes some 170,000 clones, 75% to 90% of them detected once, and about 4.8% sits in the top ten. The origin of this receptor is a man younger than 45 in good health and CMV-seronegative. The source material was PBMCs. The chain joins TRBV7-2 to TRBJ1-2; D perhaps matches TRBD1 (5 bases). DNA of the CDR3: TGTGCCAGCAGCTTAGATGGAGGGACCTATGGCTACACCTTC. It is translated as CASSLDGGTYGYTF.